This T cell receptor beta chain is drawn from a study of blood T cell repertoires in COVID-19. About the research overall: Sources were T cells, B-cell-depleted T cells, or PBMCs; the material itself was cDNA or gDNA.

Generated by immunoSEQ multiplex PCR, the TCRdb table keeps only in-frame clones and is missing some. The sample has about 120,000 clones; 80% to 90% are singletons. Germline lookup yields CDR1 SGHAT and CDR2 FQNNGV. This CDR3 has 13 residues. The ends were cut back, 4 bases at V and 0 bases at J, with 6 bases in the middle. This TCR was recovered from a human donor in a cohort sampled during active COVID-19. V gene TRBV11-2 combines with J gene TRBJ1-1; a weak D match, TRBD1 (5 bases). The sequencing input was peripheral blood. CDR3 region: CASSSGMNTEAFF. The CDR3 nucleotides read TGTGCCAGCAGCTCAGGGATGAACACTGAAGCTTTCTTT.